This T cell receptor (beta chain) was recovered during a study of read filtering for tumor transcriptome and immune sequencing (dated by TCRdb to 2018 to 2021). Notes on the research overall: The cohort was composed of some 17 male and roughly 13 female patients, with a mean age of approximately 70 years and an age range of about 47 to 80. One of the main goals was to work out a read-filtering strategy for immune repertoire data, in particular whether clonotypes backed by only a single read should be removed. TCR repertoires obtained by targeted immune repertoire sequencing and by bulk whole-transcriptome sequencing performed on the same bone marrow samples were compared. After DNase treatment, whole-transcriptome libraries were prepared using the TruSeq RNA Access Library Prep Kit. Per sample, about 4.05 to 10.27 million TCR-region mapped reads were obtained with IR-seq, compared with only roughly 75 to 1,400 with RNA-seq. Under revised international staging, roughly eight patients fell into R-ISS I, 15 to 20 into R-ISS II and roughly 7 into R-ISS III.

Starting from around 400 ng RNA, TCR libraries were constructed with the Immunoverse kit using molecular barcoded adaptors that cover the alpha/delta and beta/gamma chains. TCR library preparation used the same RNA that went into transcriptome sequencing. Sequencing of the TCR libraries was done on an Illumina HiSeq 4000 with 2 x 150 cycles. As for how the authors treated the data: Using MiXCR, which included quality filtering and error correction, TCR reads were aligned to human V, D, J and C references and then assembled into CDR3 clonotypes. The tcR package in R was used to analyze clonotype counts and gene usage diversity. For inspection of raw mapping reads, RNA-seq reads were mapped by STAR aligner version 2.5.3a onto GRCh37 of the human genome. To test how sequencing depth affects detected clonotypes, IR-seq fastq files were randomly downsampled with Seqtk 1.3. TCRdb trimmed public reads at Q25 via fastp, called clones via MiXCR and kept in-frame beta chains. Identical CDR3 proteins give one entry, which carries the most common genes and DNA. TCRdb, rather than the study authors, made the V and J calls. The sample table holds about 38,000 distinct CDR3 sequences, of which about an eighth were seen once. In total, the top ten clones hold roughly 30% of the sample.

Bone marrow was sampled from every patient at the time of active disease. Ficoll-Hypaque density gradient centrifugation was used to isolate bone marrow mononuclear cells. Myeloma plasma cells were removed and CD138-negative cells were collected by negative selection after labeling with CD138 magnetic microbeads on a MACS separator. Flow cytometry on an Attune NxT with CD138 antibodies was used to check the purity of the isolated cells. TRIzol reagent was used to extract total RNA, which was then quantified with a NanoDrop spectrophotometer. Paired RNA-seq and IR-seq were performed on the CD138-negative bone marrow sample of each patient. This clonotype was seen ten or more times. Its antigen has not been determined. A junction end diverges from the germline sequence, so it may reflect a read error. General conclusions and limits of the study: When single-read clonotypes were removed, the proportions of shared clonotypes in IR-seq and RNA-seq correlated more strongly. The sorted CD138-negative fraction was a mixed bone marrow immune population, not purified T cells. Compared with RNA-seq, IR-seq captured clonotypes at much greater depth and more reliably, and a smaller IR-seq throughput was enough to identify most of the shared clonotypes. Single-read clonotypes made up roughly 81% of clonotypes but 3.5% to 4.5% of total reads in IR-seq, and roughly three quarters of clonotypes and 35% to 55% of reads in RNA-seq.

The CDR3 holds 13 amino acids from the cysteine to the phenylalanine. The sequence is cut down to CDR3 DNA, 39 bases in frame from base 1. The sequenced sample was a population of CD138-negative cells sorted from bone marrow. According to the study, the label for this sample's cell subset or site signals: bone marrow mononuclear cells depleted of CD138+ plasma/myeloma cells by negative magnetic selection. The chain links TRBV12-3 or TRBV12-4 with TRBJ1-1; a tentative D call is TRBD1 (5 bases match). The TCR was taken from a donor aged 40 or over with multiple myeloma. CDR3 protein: CASTLGENTEAFF. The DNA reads TGTGCCAGCACTTTAGGGGAAAACACTGAAGCTTTCTTT.